One sample yielded the 27 T cell receptor beta chains listed below, sequenced in a study of vaccination and CD4 T cells after COVID-19. TCRdb ran MiXCR on the PCR reads and lists one entry per CDR3 protein. The repertoire consists of some 22,000 distinct CDR3 sequences, with about 54% occurring once and the leading ten covering 0.8% to 1.2%. The material was CD4+ T cells from blood, obtained before SARS-CoV-2 vaccination. The receptors stem from a human donor who had recovered from COVID-19.

The rearrangement joins TRBV10-3 to TRBJ2-3; a weak D match, TRBD1 (6 bases). Trimming cost V 3 bases and J 6 bases, with 13 bases left between them. This CDR3 is built from 14 residues. Per germline, CDR1 ENHRY and CDR2 SYGVKD. DNA for the CDR3: TGTGCCATCAGTGACCGACCCACAGGGGATACGCAGTATTTT. Translating it yields CAISDRPTGDTQYF.

In its sample, this clonotype was seen once. V and J are TRBV6-2 or TRBV6-3 and TRBJ2-7; perhaps TRBD1 as D (6 bases). The CDR3 has 14 amino acids. Between the trimmed V and J ends, which lost 8 bases and 5 bases, there was a span of 19 bases. The germline V gene has CDR1 MNHEY and CDR2 SVGEGT. The CDR3 bases are TGTGCCAGCTTGGAGGATGGGGGCCAGGACGAGCAGTACTTC. Translating it yields CASLEDGGQDEQYF.

The sample holds one count of this clonotype. J is TRBJ2-1 and V is TRBV19, with a possible D match to TRBD2 (6 bases). V lost 3 bases and J lost 4, with 16 bases in between. The germline V gene has CDR1 LNHDA and CDR2 SQIVND (reference sequence). The CDR3 is 16 amino acids. This chain's CDR3 is CASSMIRGRGYNEQFF. For the CDR3, the DNA is TGTGCCAGTAGTATGATTCGGGGGAGAGGGTACAATGAGCAGTTCTTC.

J is TRBJ1-6 and V is TRBV18, with D unresolved. Germline V gives CDR1 KGHSH, CDR2 LQKENI. Between the trimmed V and J ends, which lost 2 bases and 8 bases, there was a span of 4 bases. The CDR3 loop spans 12 amino acids. The CDR3 spells CASSPVDSPLHF. CDR3 DNA: TGTGCCAGCTCACCAGTAGATTCACCCCTCCACTTT.

The chain combines TRBV6-1 with TRBJ1-2; TRBD1 might be the D (6 bases). The germline V gene encodes CDR1 MNHNS and CDR2 SASEGT. This CDR3 is 14 amino acids long. The ends were cut back, 2 bases at V and 8 bases at J, with 15 bases in the middle. CDR3 residues: CASSETGASVGYTF. In DNA, the CDR3 is TGTGCCAGCAGTGAAACGGGGGCGTCGGTCGGCTACACCTTC.

This clonotype showed up just a few times. This sequence joins TRBV10-3 and TRBJ2-5, with D possibly matching TRBD2 (7 bases). Trimming took off 4 bases at V and 4 bases at J, with 13 bases between the two ends. CDR1 and CDR2 (germline): ENHRY, SYGVKD. The CDR3 extends over 14 amino acids. The CDR3 DNA reads TGTGCCATCAGTGGAAGGGGGGGTGGAGAGACCCAGTACTTC. Translating it yields CAISGRGGGETQYF.

This chain joins TRBV20-1 and TRBJ2-1, with D perhaps matching TRBD2 (6 bases). The CDR3 is made up of 16 amino acids. V lost 3 bases and J lost 7, with 22 bases in between. CDR1 is DFQATT and CDR2 is SNEGSKA in the germline V gene (reference sequence). CDR3 residues: CSARLPGLSGVNEQFF. CDR3 DNA sequence: TGCAGTGCTAGGCTTCCTGGGCTATCGGGGGTTAATGAGCAGTTCTTC.

This clonotype showed up just a few times. The chain carries TRBV6-1 and TRBJ1-2, with D tentatively TRBD1 (6 bases). The ends were cut back, 6 bases at V and 4 bases at J, with 18 bases in the middle. This CDR3 spans 15 amino acids. Germline V gene data show CDR1 as MNHNS and CDR2 as SASEGT. CDR3 amino acids: CASRADRLLSYGYTF. DNA for the CDR3: TGTGCCAGCAGGGCGGACAGACTCTTGAGCTATGGCTACACCTTC.

This chain links TRBV6-1 with TRBJ2-7, with D possibly being TRBD2 (6 bases). V shed 3 bases and J shed 3 bases, with 15 bases lying between them. Per the germline V gene, CDR1 is MNHNS and CDR2 is SASEGT. The CDR3 length is 15 residues. The CDR3 region has the DNA TGTGCCAGCAGTGATGGGGGGAAAGTTGTCTACGAGCAGTACTTC. It is translated as CASSDGGKVVYEQYF.

This chain links TRBV28 with TRBJ1-2, with D possibly being TRBD1 (5 bases). V was shortened by 5 bases and J by 6 bases, with 10 bases between the two germline ends. The CDR3 contains 12 residues. CDR1 is MDHEN and CDR2 is SYDVKM in the germline V gene. The DNA of the CDR3 is TGTGCCAGCAGTGTGGGGGAAGATGGCTACACCTTC. It encodes CASSVGEDGYTF.

This clonotype was seen a few times. J is TRBJ2-1 and V is TRBV15; D might be TRBD2 (5 bases). V lost 1 base to trimming and J lost 8 bases, with 15 bases between them. The germline V gene has CDR1 LNHNV and CDR2 YYDKDF (reference sequence). The CDR3 totals 15 residues. CDR3: CATSRVLPERDEQFF. CDR3 DNA: TGTGCCACCAGCAGAGTTCTCCCTGAGAGGGATGAGCAGTTCTTC.

In its sample, this clonotype was seen a few times. The chain joins TRBV20-1 to TRBJ2-2; tentatively, D is TRBD2 (6 bases). Germline V gene data show CDR1 as DFQATT and CDR2 as SNEGSKA (reference sequence). V shed 6 bases and J shed 3 bases, with 20 bases lying between them. The length of the CDR3 is 16 residues. The CDR3, as DNA: TGCAGTGCCAGTCCTGGGGCTAGCGCCGACACCGGGGAGCTGTTTTTT. Its translation is CSASPGASADTGELFF.

The J gene is TRBJ2-5, the V gene TRBV9, with 9 bases identical to TRBD2. This CDR3 region has 16 residues. With 0 bases clipped from V and 5 bases from J, the junction kept 8 bases outside the gene matches. The germline V gene encodes CDR1 SGDLS and CDR2 YYNGEE. The CDR3 region has the DNA TGTGCCAGCAGCGTAGGGAGCGGGAGGATCGGGGAGACCCAGTACTTC. This gives the protein CASSVGSGRIGETQYF.

This clonotype was seen more than once but under ten times. J is TRBJ2-7 and V is TRBV27, with 7 bases aligning to TRBD1. Germline lookup yields CDR1 MNHEY and CDR2 SMNVEV (reference sequence). The CDR3 length is 15 residues. Germline trimming cut 7 bases from V and 3 bases from J; bases unmatched to any gene: 12. CDR3 in amino acids: CASTRFKGAGYEQYF. The DNA for the CDR3 is TGTGCCAGCACTCGATTTAAGGGGGCCGGCTACGAGCAGTACTTC.

The table lists this clonotype with a count of one. V is TRBV4-1 and J is TRBJ1-1; 10 nucleotides line up with TRBD1. From germline, CDR1 is MGHRA and CDR2 YSYEKL. The V segment lost 1 base and the J segment 1 base; nucleotides outside the gene matches: 9. The CDR3 spans 18 residues. Here the CDR3 reads CASSQVQPRQGANTEAFF. The CDR3 DNA reads TGCGCCAGCAGCCAAGTGCAGCCGAGACAGGGGGCGAACACTGAAGCTTTCTTT.

The CDR3 protein is CATSNSYEQYF. The CDR3 bases are TGTGCCACCAGCAATTCCTACGAGCAGTACTTC. The chain links TRBV15 to TRBJ2-7; D is unresolved. CDR3 length: 11 residues. V was pared by 4 bases and J by 1 base, with 2 bases between. Germline V gene lookup returns CDR1 LNHNV and CDR2 YYDKDF (reference sequence).

In its sample, this clonotype was seen a few times. The chain combines TRBV7-9 with TRBJ1-3; a weak D match, TRBD1 (5 bases). The CDR3 sequence is 14 residues long. Trimming stripped 4 bases from V and 4 bases from J, with 11 bases between. Looked up from germline, CDR1 is SEHNR and CDR2 is FQNEAQ (reference sequence). As DNA, the CDR3 is TGTGCCAGCAGCTGGGGGAGGGCAGGAAACACCATATATTTT. Protein sequence: CASSWGRAGNTIYF.

Only a few counts were recorded for this clonotype. The chain joins TRBV11-3 to TRBJ2-2; 13 nucleotides match TRBD2. The CDR3 is 17 residues long. V lost 5 bases, J lost 1 base, and 4 bases stayed unmatched. Germline lookup yields CDR1 SGHNT and CDR2 YENEEA. The CDR3 loop reads CASSPRTSGRNTGELFF. The CDR3, as DNA: TGTGCCAGCAGCCCCCGGACTAGCGGGAGGAACACCGGGGAGCTGTTTTTT.

V gene TRBV6-5 combines with J gene TRBJ1-1; D remains unclear. Per the germline V gene, CDR1 is MNHEY and CDR2 is SVGAGI. This CDR3 has 13 residues. The V and J ends lost 2 bases and 2 bases respectively, with 6 bases between them. CDR3 coding DNA: TGTGCCAGCAGTTACCGGGTTAACACTGAAGCTTTCTTT. Residues: CASSYRVNTEAFF.

This CDR3 reads CASSFGTGQVTLHF. DNA of the CDR3: TGTGCCAGCAGCTTCGGGACAGGGCAGGTTACCCTCCACTTT. This chain connects TRBV7-9 to TRBJ1-6; 9 bases match TRBD1. CDR3 size: 14 residues. J gave up 14 bases and V 3 bases, and 8 bases lay outside the gene matches. From germline, CDR1 is SEHNR and CDR2 FQNEAQ (reference sequence).

The CDR3 region is CASKPPQGDSNQPQHF. CDR3 DNA: TGTGCCAGCAAACCACCACAGGGGGATAGCAATCAGCCCCAGCATTTT. The chain couples TRBV28 to TRBJ1-5; 8 bases line up with TRBD1. V shed 7 bases and J 0 bases; nucleotides not matched to a gene: 8. CDR1 and CDR2 (germline): MDHEN, SYDVKM. The CDR3 length is 16 residues. Full variable domain (outside the CDR3, taken from reference TRBV28 and TRBJ1-5): DVKVTQSSRYLVKRTGEKVFLECVQDMDHENMFWYRQDPGLGLRLIYFSYDVKMKEKGDIPEGYSVSREKKERFSLILESASTNQTSMYLCASKPPQGDSNQPQHFGDGTRLSIL.

The V and J genes are TRBV30 and TRBJ2-5; D unclear. CDR1 is GTSNPN, CDR2 SVGIG, per germline (reference sequence). This CDR3 is 13 amino acids long. V lost 5 bases and J 5 bases, leaving 15 bases between the germline ends. CDR3 sequence: CAWQAGWRETQYF. The CDR3 DNA sequence: TGTGCCTGGCAAGCCGGGTGGCGGGAGACCCAGTACTTC.

This clonotype turned up a few times. The chain uses TRBV4-2 and TRBJ1-5, with no clear D. V was cut by 1 base and J by 3 bases, with 4 bases left in between. The CDR3 extends over 13 amino acids. Germline lookup yields CDR1 LGHNA and CDR2 YNFKEQ. As DNA, the CDR3 is TGTGCCAGCAGCCAAGGATTCAATCAGCCCCAGCATTTT. It is translated as CASSQGFNQPQHF.

V gene TRBV6-1 combines with J gene TRBJ2-7; 10 nucleotides align to TRBD1. CDR1 and CDR2 (germline): MNHNS, SASEGT. This CDR3 has 17 amino acids. The V segment lost 3 bases and the J segment 2 bases; nucleotides outside the gene matches: 10. CDR3 nucleotide sequence: TGTGCCAGCAGTGACCGACAGGGGGCGCACAAAACCTACGAGCAGTACTTC. This translates into CASSDRQGAHKTYEQYF.

This clonotype was seen a few times. V gene TRBV7-8 combines with J gene TRBJ2-1, with 15 positions matching TRBD2. The CDR3 contains 18 residues. V was pared by 6 bases and J by 1 base, with 7 bases of the junction left unmatched. Germline CDR1 SGHVS, CDR2 FQNEAQ. CDR3 DNA: TGTGCCAGCAGTAGGACTAGCGGGAGGGCCGGGTCCTACAATGAGCAGTTCTTC. Its translation: CASSRTSGRAGSYNEQFF.

The chain carries TRBV2 and TRBJ2-7, with unresolved D. Germline V lookup: CDR1 SNHLY, CDR2 FYNNEI. The CDR3 covers 15 residues. With 1 base removed from V and 2 bases from J, the gap between germline ends came to 12 bases. The CDR3, as DNA: TGTGCCAGCAGTGAAGTGGGTCCTTTAACCTACGAGCAGTACTTC. Its translation is CASSEVGPLTYEQYF.

This chain joins TRBV6-1 and TRBJ1-1, with D tentatively TRBD1 (6 bases). Germline assignment: CDR1 MNHNS and CDR2 SASEGT. Deletions cut 4 bases from V and 4 bases from J, with 16 bases between. The CDR3 is 15 residues long. The CDR3 coding sequence is TGTGCCAGCAGTGGAGGGGGAACGATAGGCACTGAAGCTTTCTTT. This sequence encodes CASSGGGTIGTEAFF.